Below are 18 T cell receptor beta chains sequenced from a single sample in a study of beta chain bispecific antibodies for T cell cancers. Study outcomes and limitations: The leukemia cells, rather than normal T cells, gave most of the targeted TRBV signal. Anti-TRBV12 exposure, compared with anti-CD19, reduced the TRBV12-3 proportion of TRBV signal by roughly 99%.

What these receptors recognize is not known. Either OKT3 anti-CD3 antibody or CD3/CD28 beads expanded T cells from blood mononuclear cells over roughly 3 days. TCRdb analysed the 5' RACE reads with MiXCR anew, one entry per CDR3 protein. The table has roughly 19,000 distinct CDR3 sequences, more than 2% seen once. Source: healthy donor T cells cultured with leukemia cells, taken from a culture containing a bispecific antibody targeting TCR Vbeta12. These receptors came from a human donor in good health. Some clones in this sample may be carry-over from other donors' samples.

This clonotype was counted many times. The chain has TRBV9 and TRBJ2-5, with 7 bases lining up with TRBD2. Trimming took 0 bases from V and 5 from J; bases not matched to a gene: 7. This CDR3 has 15 residues. Germline CDR1 is SGDLS and CDR2 is YYNGEE. CDR3 residues: CASSVDVAGGETQYF. The CDR3 bases are TGTGCCAGCAGCGTAGACGTAGCGGGTGGGGAGACCCAGTACTTC.

This clonotype was seen repeatedly, ten times or more. The V call is TRBV19, the J call TRBJ1-5; no reliable D call. The CDR3 covers 10 residues. Germline CDR1 LNHDA, CDR2 SQIVND (reference sequence). Trimming took 4 bases from V and 9 from J, leaving 4 bases between them. CDR3 DNA sequence: TGTGCCAGTAGTAGGTCGCCCCAGCATTTT. Encoded protein: CASSRSPQHF.

This clonotype has a count of ten or more. The chain combines TRBV11-2 with TRBJ2-5; D uncertain. The V gene lost 1 base and the J gene lost 5 bases, with 11 bases spanning the gap. Per germline, CDR1 SGHAT and CDR2 FQNNGV. The CDR3 has 14 residues. The CDR3 region has the DNA TGTGCCAGCAGCTTAGTGGGCTTCTGGGAGACCCAGTACTTC. This sequence encodes CASSLVGFWETQYF.

This clonotype was found many times. The chain carries TRBV20-1 and TRBJ1-1; D gene ambiguous. The CDR3 is 13 amino acids. V was clipped by 6 bases and J by 4 bases, with 15 bases between them. Looked up from germline, CDR1 is DFQATT and CDR2 is SNEGSKA (reference sequence). The CDR3 spells CSAQRVLGTEAFF. CDR3 nucleotides: TGCAGTGCCCAAAGGGTCCTGGGCACTGAAGCTTTCTTT.

This clonotype occurred many times. This rearrangement joins TRBV10-3 to TRBJ2-7; D ambiguous. Trimming left V 0 bases short and J 5 bases short, with 20 bases between. The CDR3 length is 17 residues. CDR1 is ENHRY and CDR2 is SYGVKD in the germline V gene. DNA for the CDR3: TGTGCCATCAGTGAGTCTATCTACGTGGGGAAGGTCCACGAGCAGTACTTC. It codes for CAISESIYVGKVHEQYF.

By frequency in the sample, this clonotype is medium-sized. V and J are TRBV7-9 and TRBJ1-3; tentative D call: TRBD1 (5 bases). V was shortened by 4 bases and J by 0 bases, with 13 bases between the two germline ends. Germline CDR1 is SEHNR and CDR2 is FQNEAQ (reference sequence). This CDR3 has 16 residues. The CDR3 loop is CASSSSRVSSGNTIYF. The CDR3 bases are TGTGCCAGCAGCTCGAGCAGGGTCTCCTCTGGAAACACCATATATTTT.

This clonotype was observed many times. The chain recombines TRBV13 with TRBJ2-7; no firm D call. This CDR3 contains 12 residues. V was trimmed by 1 base and J by 4 bases, leaving 5 bases between them. Germline loops: CDR1 PRHDT, CDR2 FYEKMQ (reference sequence). CDR3 DNA sequence: TGTGCCAGCAGCTTAGACCAGTACGAGCAGTACTTC. Its translation is CASSLDQYEQYF.

This clonotype came up many times. The V and J genes are TRBV2 and TRBJ2-5; 7 bases map to TRBD1. The CDR3 spans 17 residues. The germline CDR1 and CDR2 sequences are SNHLY and FYNNEI. V trimming: 9 bases; J trimming: 0 bases; junction bases outside the gene matches: 16. The CDR3 DNA follows: TGTGCCAGTCTAGGACAGGCGAATACCCGCTACCAAGAGACCCAGTACTTC. It translates to CASLGQANTRYQETQYF.

This clonotype was counted at least ten times. The chain is built from TRBV29-1 and TRBJ2-1, with 8 bases identical to TRBD2. V trimming: 3 bases; J trimming: 9 bases; junction bases outside the gene matches: 16. This CDR3 is 16 amino acids long. The V gene's germline CDR1 is SQVTM and CDR2 ANQGSEA. CDR3 in DNA: TGCAGCGTTGAGGATAGCGGGGAGTTATGGGGCGGTGAGCAGTTCTTC. It specifies CSVEDSGELWGGEQFF.

This clonotype was picked up many times. The rearrangement links TRBV7-8 to TRBJ2-2, with a tentative D call TRBD1 (6 bases). Germline V lookup: CDR1 SGHVS, CDR2 FQNEAQ. The V gene lost 4 bases and the J gene lost 4 bases, with 13 bases spanning the gap. The CDR3 is 15 residues long. The CDR3 coding sequence is TGTGCCAGCAGCTCAACAGGGTTATTCACCGGGGAGCTGTTTTTT. Translated, it gives CASSSTGLFTGELFF.

This chain links TRBV10-3 with TRBJ2-3, with TRBD1 matching over 8 bases. This CDR3 comprises 16 residues. V dropped 3 bases and J dropped 3; count of bases not matched to a gene: 8. The germline V gene has CDR1 ENHRY and CDR2 SYGVKD. CDR3 region: CAISDYDRGVTDTQYF. CDR3 coding DNA: TGTGCCATCAGTGATTATGACAGGGGAGTAACAGATACGCAGTATTTT.

This clonotype was counted many times. The V and J genes are TRBV20-1 and TRBJ1-1; possibly TRBD1 for D (5 bases). The CDR3 has 13 residues. Germline V gene lookup returns CDR1 DFQATT and CDR2 SNEGSKA (reference sequence). V lost 6 bases to trimming and J lost 2 bases, with 13 bases between them. The CDR3 DNA is TGCAGTGCCCCCAGGGCTAGAAACACTGAAGCTTTCTTT. This encodes CSAPRARNTEAFF.

This clonotype was observed at least ten times. The V gene is TRBV11-3, the J gene TRBJ2-7, with D unresolved. The germline V and J ends were trimmed by 5 bases and 1 base, with 15 bases remaining between them. The CDR3 has 15 residues. In germline, CDR1 is SGHNT, CDR2 YENEEA. For the CDR3, the DNA is TGTGCCAGCAGCCCGGATGTGGGATATTCCTACGAGCAGTACTTC. The encoded protein is CASSPDVGYSYEQYF. Full variable domain (rest looked up from reference TRBV11-3 and TRBJ2-7): EAGVVQSPRYKIIEKKQPVAFWCNPISGHNTLYWYLQNLGQGPELLIRYENEEAVDDSQLPKDRFSAERLKGVDSTLKIQPAELGDSAVYLCASSPDVGYSYEQYFGPGTRLTVT.

This clonotype was recorded many times. V gene TRBV4-1 combines with J gene TRBJ2-1, with 7 bases aligning to TRBD2. V shed 0 bases and J 6 bases; nucleotides not matched to a gene: 8. This CDR3 contains 16 residues. Per the germline V gene, CDR1 is MGHRA and CDR2 is YSYEKL. The CDR3 DNA sequence: TGCGCCAGCAGCCAAGAGAGCGGGGTGGCGGGCAATGAGCAGTTCTTC. It translates to CASSQESGVAGNEQFF.

This clonotype was recorded many times. The chain uses TRBV28 and TRBJ2-1; D gene ambiguous. Germline CDR1 reads MDHEN; CDR2 reads SYDVKM. V gave up 2 bases and J gave up 5 bases, with 13 bases separating them. CDR3 size: 15 residues. The CDR3: CASSLGRWGDNEQFF. CDR3 nucleotide sequence: TGTGCCAGCAGTTTAGGGCGATGGGGTGACAATGAGCAGTTCTTC.

The sample holds many counts of this clonotype. This chain connects TRBV20-1 to TRBJ1-1, with D hard to call. CDR3 size: 12 residues. V was trimmed by 4 bases and J by 0 bases, leaving 6 bases between them. From germline, CDR1 is DFQATT and CDR2 SNEGSKA (reference sequence). DNA of the CDR3: TGCAGTGCTATAGGGTTGAACACTGAAGCTTTCTTT. The encoded protein is CSAIGLNTEAFF.

This clonotype appeared a few times. The J gene is TRBJ2-3, the V gene TRBV5-4; 7 bases line up with TRBD2. This CDR3 has 15 amino acids. With V trimmed by 4 bases and J by 2 bases, 7 bases remained unmatched. CDR1 SGHNT and CDR2 YYREEE come from the germline V gene (reference sequence). DNA of the CDR3: TGTGCCAGCAGCACACCCGGGACTAACACAGATACGCAGTATTTT. This codes for CASSTPGTNTDTQYF.

This clonotype was recorded many times. The V and J genes are TRBV7-8 and TRBJ2-1; 11 bases agree with TRBD2. The germline gives CDR1 SGHVS, CDR2 FQNEAQ. After removal of 5 bases from V and 2 bases from J, the junction contained 8 bases not matched to a gene. This CDR3 region has 17 residues. The CDR3 protein is CASSPYSGGATYNEQFF. Written as DNA, the CDR3 is TGTGCCAGCAGCCCTTATAGCGGGGGGGCCACCTACAATGAGCAGTTCTTC.